This record covers a single T cell receptor beta chain. Its antigen is unidentified. CDR3 length: 13 residues. Trimming removed 5 bases at V and 2 bases at J, with 8 bases between. This specimen comes from a study of T cell responses to AZD1222 COVID-19 vaccine. Study-wide results and limits: Seropositive at baseline were only a handful of AZD1222 recipients. Repertoire sampling occurred only after the peak T cell response. Spike-specific TCR breadth and depth went up after people got two AZD1222 doses.

The repertoire was sequenced with immunoSEQ multiplex PCR; TCRdb's copy has only in-frame clones and lacks some. Here the sample spans about 130,000 clones, about nine tenths being singletons. The source material was peripheral blood, sampled on day 0 of MenACWY control vaccination. The gene calls are TRBV12-3 or TRBV12-4 and TRBJ2-3, with unresolved D. The source is an adult in good health. DNA of the CDR3: TGTGCCAGCAGTGGGCAGGTCACAGATACGCAGTATTTT. Protein: CASSGQVTDTQYF.